This T cell receptor beta chain appears in the sequencing data of a study of OX40 agonist ivuxolimab in advanced cancers. Study background: Ivuxolimab was delivered to patients intravenously every 2 weeks at doses spanning 0.01 to 10 mg/kg. Aged roughly 23 to 90 with a mean of around 60 years, they were almost 85% male.

Assay used: immunoSEQ multiplex PCR; TCRdb lists only in-frame clones, some missing. This repertoire shows tens of thousands of clones, roughly nine tenths found once; its top ten account for approximately 1.1%. The germline V and J ends were trimmed by 0 bases and 0 bases, with 12 bases remaining between them. CDR1 and CDR2 (germline): MGHRA, YSYEKL. This CDR3 region has 17 residues. Concerning this clone itself: Its specificity is unknown.

General study results and limits: Relative to CD4+ cells, CD8+ T cells on average had more expanded clones.

This chain uses TRBV4-1 with TRBJ1-3; D is undetermined. This TCR was recovered from an adult with an advanced solid tumor such as melanoma, head and neck, liver or kidney cancer. Source: CD4+ or CD8+ T cells sorted from blood, taken in a trial of the OX40 agonist ivuxolimab. For the CDR3, the DNA is TGCGCCAGCAGCCAAGAGGGCTTAGTCAGCTCTGGAAACACCATATATTTT. Its protein product is CASSQEGLVSSGNTIYF.